These 14 T cell receptor beta chains originate from one sample sequenced in a study of blood T cells in healthy people across ages. Through a sample-barcoded 5' primer and a J-beta primer mix, a second PCR was run for about 6 to 11 cycles. Via MiXCR, TCRdb re-called the 5' RACE reads, giving one row per CDR3 protein. The sample shows hundreds of thousands of distinct CDR3 sequences, around 43% of them seen only once. Input material: blood. Every receptor here comes from a man at least 80 years old in good health.

The gene calls are TRBV20-1 and TRBJ2-1; D is unresolved. V lost 5 bases and J 9 bases, leaving 23 bases between the germline ends. Per germline, CDR1 DFQATT and CDR2 SNEGSKA (reference sequence). This CDR3 is 15 amino acids long. This chain's CDR3 is CSAVRPDRIVGEQFF. DNA of the CDR3: TGCAGTGCTGTCAGACCAGACCGGATTGTCGGTGAGCAGTTCTTC.

This chain connects TRBV24-1 to TRBJ2-5, with 8 bases that match TRBD1. The DNA end favors TRBJ2-7, so the J call may be wrong. Germline loops: CDR1 KGHDR, CDR2 SFDVKD. The CDR3 is 14 residues long. CDR3 region: CASNRGQDLYEQYF. DNA for the CDR3: TGTGCCAGCAATCGGGGACAGGATCTTTACGAGCAGTACTTC.

The rearrangement joins TRBV19 to TRBJ1-6; a weak D match, TRBD1 (5 bases). This CDR3 region has 14 residues. V shed 5 bases and J shed 9 bases, with 14 bases lying between them. CDR1 LNHDA and CDR2 SQIVND come from the germline V gene (reference sequence). This chain's CDR3 is CASSGRDGSSPLHF. The CDR3 region has the DNA TGTGCCAGTAGTGGCCGGGACGGATCTTCACCCCTCCACTTT.

J is TRBJ1-3 and V is TRBV18; D gene unclear. Germline V gene lookup returns CDR1 KGHSH and CDR2 LQKENI. Trimming left V 2 bases short and J 0 bases short, with 5 bases between. This CDR3 contains 14 residues. Here the CDR3 reads CASSPNPSGNTIYF. CDR3 DNA sequence: TGTGCCAGCTCACCAAACCCCTCTGGAAACACCATATATTTT.

This clonotype showed up just a few times. The V gene is TRBV11-2, the J gene TRBJ2-1, with D possibly TRBD2 on 6 matching bases. V was clipped by 5 bases and J by 9 bases, with 14 bases between them. Germline V CDR1 and CDR2: SGHAT, FQNNGV. This CDR3 region has 13 residues. CDR3 bases: TGTGCCAGCAGCAACACTCCTAGCGTTGAGCAGTTCTTC. This gives the protein CASSNTPSVEQFF.

The chain has TRBV7-2 and TRBJ2-1, with no clear D. Germline loops: CDR1 SGHTA, CDR2 FQGNSA. The V gene lost 1 base and the J gene lost 13 bases, with 17 bases spanning the gap. CDR3 size: 14 residues. CDR3 bases: TGTGCCAGCAGCTTAGATCGTTGGGCTCGCTTACAGTTCTTC. It specifies CASSLDRWARLQFF.

About this clonotype itself: Compared with germline, one end of the junction differs, possibly owing to a read error. The chain couples TRBV6-2 or TRBV6-3 to TRBJ2-7; D remains unclear. This CDR3 is 12 amino acids long. CDR1 MNHEY and CDR2 SVGEGT come from the germline V gene. CDR3 sequence: CASSYSPYQQYF. The CDR3 coding sequence is TGTGCCAGCAGTTACAGCCCCTACCAGCAGTACTTC.

The chain has TRBV7-4 and TRBJ2-1, with 9 positions matching TRBD2. This CDR3 has 17 amino acids. V gave up 5 bases and J gave up 1 base; unmatched junction bases: 9. Germline V CDR1 and CDR2: SGHVT, SQSDAQ. In DNA, the CDR3 is TGTGCCAGCAGCGTCGTGGGACTAGCTCCTTCCTACAATGAGCAGTTCTTC. Its translation: CASSVVGLAPSYNEQFF.

For the CDR3, the DNA is TGTGCCAGCAGCTTTCAAGGGTTAGAAGAGACCCAGTACTTC. Amino acids: CASSFQGLEETQYF. The chain has TRBV7-2 and TRBJ2-5; D not resolved. The germline gives CDR1 SGHTA, CDR2 FQGNSA. This CDR3 contains 14 residues. Trimming removed 3 bases at V and 3 bases at J, with 11 bases between.

CDR3 DNA: TGTGCCAGCAGCCCGACAGGTACTCTAGCCAAAAACATTCAGTACTTC. It translates to CASSPTGTLAKNIQYF. The gene calls are TRBV6-2 or TRBV6-3 and TRBJ2-4; the D gene is possibly TRBD1 (6 bases). The CDR3 has 16 amino acids. Germline V lookup: CDR1 MNHEY, CDR2 SVGEGT. V was pared by 6 bases and J by 0 bases, with 15 bases between.

The chain carries TRBV4-2 and TRBJ2-7, with 11 bases identical to TRBD2. V trimming: 0 bases; J trimming: 4 bases; junction bases outside the gene matches: 5. From germline, CDR1 is LGHNA and CDR2 YNFKEQ. CDR3 length equals 16 residues. The CDR3 sequence: CASSQDPGLAVYEQYF. CDR3 sequence (DNA): TGTGCCAGCAGCCAAGATCCGGGACTAGCGGTTTACGAGCAGTACTTC.

This sequence joins TRBV12-5 and TRBJ2-3; a possible D gene is TRBD2 (6 bases). Trimming shortened V by 7 bases and J by 4 bases, and 15 bases separated the two germline ends. This CDR3 spans 14 amino acids. The germline CDR1 and CDR2 sequences are LGHNT and FRNRAP. The CDR3 DNA is TGTGCTAGTGTCGGGACTGTGTACTCAGATACGCAGTATTTT. Translated, it gives CASVGTVYSDTQYF.

V and J are TRBV10-3 and TRBJ2-1; either TRBD1 or TRBD2 may supply D (6 bases each). Germline values: CDR1 ENHRY, CDR2 SYGVKD. This CDR3 has 13 amino acids. The V end lost 5 bases, the J end lost 5 bases, and 10 bases lay between the germline ends. This CDR3 reads CAISYREDNEQFF. CDR3 bases: TGTGCCATCAGTTACAGGGAGGACAATGAGCAGTTCTTC.

As regards this clonotype: The junction shows a germline mismatch at one end, possibly a read error. This sequence joins TRBV27 and TRBJ2-6; no reliable D call. CDR3 size: 15 residues. Germline CDR1 and CDR2: MNHEY and SMNVEV (reference sequence). The CDR3 region is CVSSFSYSGANVLTF. The CDR3 nucleotides read TGTGTCAGCAGTTTTTCATACTCTGGGGCCAACGTCCTGACTTTC.